This T cell receptor beta chain was observed in a study of OX40 agonist ivuxolimab in advanced cancers. Autoimmune disease history or systemic immunosuppression led to patient exclusion. V shed 4 bases and J 0 bases; nucleotides not matched to a gene: 3. The germline V gene has CDR1 SGHVS and CDR2 FQNEAQ. The CDR3 runs to 15 residues. Assay used: immunoSEQ multiplex PCR; TCRdb lists only in-frame clones, some missing. The sample carries 20,000 to 30,000 clones, 85% recorded once. The TCR sequence derives from an adult with an advanced solid tumor such as melanoma, head and neck, liver or kidney cancer. This chain joins TRBV7-8 and TRBJ2-1; 7 nucleotides agree with TRBD2. This specimen was CD4+ or CD8+ T cells sorted from blood, taken in a trial of the OX40 agonist ivuxolimab. CDR3 amino acids: CASSWEGPSYNEQFF. In nucleotides, the CDR3 is TGTGCCAGCAGCTGGGAGGGCCCCTCCTACAATGAGCAGTTCTTC.